One and the same sample provided the 26 T cell receptor beta chains below, sequenced in a study of blood T cell repertoires in COVID-19. Repertoires were generated with immunoSEQ multiplex PCR, while TCRdb's copy carries only in-frame clones and drops some. The data show fewer than 200,000 clones, approximately 83% seen once. The sample was peripheral blood. The receptors stem from a man in his fifties or sixties with active or convalescent COVID-19.

The J gene is TRBJ1-2, the V gene TRBV11-2; D remains unclear. V lost 5 bases to trimming and J lost 3 bases, with 10 bases between them. CDR3 length: 13 residues. Looked up from germline, CDR1 is SGHAT and CDR2 is FQNNGV. This CDR3 reads CASSRISDYGYTF. The CDR3 coding sequence is TGTGCCAGCAGCCGAATATCGGACTATGGCTACACCTTC.

This chain's CDR3 is CASTGGTQETQYF. Here the CDR3 DNA reads TGTGCCAGCACCGGGGGGACCCAAGAGACCCAGTACTTC. The V and J genes are TRBV7-2 and TRBJ2-5; 7 bases line up with TRBD2. Per the germline V gene, CDR1 is SGHTA and CDR2 is FQGNSA. The CDR3 is 13 residues long. After removal of 7 bases from V and 1 base from J, the junction contained 3 bases not matched to a gene.

The rearrangement links TRBV28 to TRBJ1-2; D not certain. This CDR3 region has 13 residues. The germline V gene has CDR1 MDHEN and CDR2 SYDVKM. Trimming removed 7 bases from V and 2 bases from J, with 11 bases in between. CDR3 residues: CASTEGQNYGYTF. For the CDR3, the DNA is TGTGCCAGCACCGAGGGCCAGAACTATGGCTACACCTTC.

This rearrangement joins TRBV19 to TRBJ1-6, with D possibly being TRBD1 (5 bases). The V end was cut by 1 base, the J end by 5 bases, with 6 bases between. Germline CDR1 and CDR2: LNHDA and SQIVND (reference sequence). CDR3 length: 14 residues. The CDR3 is CASSIGQNNSPLHF. DNA of the CDR3: TGTGCCAGTAGTATAGGACAGAATAATTCACCCCTCCACTTT.

This rearrangement joins TRBV29-1 to TRBJ2-3; TRBD1 might be the D (5 bases). The germline V gene has CDR1 SQVTM and CDR2 ANQGSEA. The CDR3 is made up of 13 amino acids. V gave up 4 bases and J gave up 3 bases, with 11 bases separating them. The CDR3 is CSVVRGDTDTQYF. The DNA for the CDR3 is TGCAGCGTTGTAAGGGGCGATACAGATACGCAGTATTTT.

The chain uses TRBV2 and TRBJ1-2; 7 bases fit TRBD1. Germline trimming cut 5 bases from V and 1 base from J; bases unmatched to any gene: 4. Germline loops: CDR1 SNHLY, CDR2 FYNNEI. This CDR3 has 14 amino acids. CDR3: CASSRDSFNYGYTF. CDR3 sequence (DNA): TGTGCCAGCAGTCGGGACAGTTTTAACTATGGCTACACCTTC.

This clone was counted once. This sequence joins TRBV24-1 and TRBJ2-3; TRBD1 is a possible D gene (6 bases). Germline-derived CDR1 and CDR2 are KGHDR and SFDVKD. Trimming took off 1 base at V and 4 bases at J, with 17 bases between the two ends. The length of the CDR3 is 17 residues. The CDR3 reads CATSDLTGTPLADTQYF. CDR3 nucleotides: TGTGCCACCAGTGATTTAACCGGGACACCCCTCGCAGATACGCAGTATTTT.

V is TRBV4-1 and J is TRBJ1-6, with 8 bases aligning to TRBD1. V gave up 5 bases and J gave up 8 bases; unmatched junction bases: 11. CDR1 and CDR2 from the germline V gene are MGHRA and YSYEKL. The CDR3 sequence is 16 residues long. CDR3 region: CASSYTVVTGDSPLHF. In DNA, the CDR3 is TGCGCCAGCAGCTACACCGTGGTGACAGGGGATTCACCCCTCCACTTT.

This sequence joins TRBV18 and TRBJ1-5, with 11 bases lining up with TRBD1. The germline V gene encodes CDR1 KGHSH and CDR2 LQKENI. The CDR3 totals 16 residues. The V and J ends lost 3 bases and 6 bases, in that order; junction bases with no gene match: 7. The CDR3: CASSPLGQGGTQPQHF. In DNA, the CDR3 is TGTGCCAGCTCACCGTTGGGACAGGGGGGGACTCAGCCCCAGCATTTT.

CDR3 sequence (DNA): TGTGCCAGCAGTTACGGACAAGCCCCCCTCCACTTT. This sequence encodes CASSYGQAPLHF. The chain carries TRBV6-5 and TRBJ1-6, with a tentative D call TRBD1 (5 bases). This CDR3 comprises 12 residues. Germline V gene sequence: CDR1 MNHEY, CDR2 SVGAGI. V was shortened by 2 bases and J by 13 bases, with 9 bases between the two germline ends.

The chain combines TRBV6-5 with TRBJ2-3, with 14 nucleotides matching TRBD2. The CDR3 is 14 residues long. Unmatched junction bases numbered 3, after V lost 6 bases and J lost 7 bases. Germline CDR1 MNHEY, CDR2 SVGAGI. CDR3 bases: TGTGCCAGCAGGACTAGCGGGAGGGCTAATACGCAGTATTTT. Amino acids: CASRTSGRANTQYF.

The sample holds a few counts of this clone. The chain uses TRBV27 and TRBJ2-3, with 11 bases fitting TRBD2. CDR3 length: 18 residues. The V gene's germline CDR1 is MNHEY and CDR2 SMNVEV (reference sequence). The junction had 11 bases not matched to a gene; V was cut back by 5 bases and J by 1 base. The CDR3 region has the DNA TGTGCCAGCAGTCCCTTAACTAGCGGGGGAGCTGGCACAGATACGCAGTATTTT. It codes for CASSPLTSGGAGTDTQYF.

V is TRBV19 and J is TRBJ2-7; the D gene is possibly TRBD1 (6 bases). The CDR3 is 14 residues long. The V gene's germline CDR1 is LNHDA and CDR2 SQIVND (reference sequence). The V gene lost 0 bases and the J gene lost 2 bases, with 8 bases spanning the gap. The CDR3 DNA reads as TGTGCCAGTAGTATAGACAGGGGAGCCTACGAGCAGTACTTC. Translated: CASSIDRGAYEQYF.

The V gene is TRBV18, the J gene TRBJ2-1, with 7 bases fitting TRBD1. This CDR3 contains 15 residues. CDR1 KGHSH and CDR2 LQKENI come from the germline V gene. V dropped 5 bases and J dropped 4; count of bases not matched to a gene: 8. CDR3 sequence: CASSKRQGSYNEQFF. Here the CDR3 DNA reads TGTGCCAGCTCAAAGAGACAGGGATCATACAATGAGCAGTTCTTC.

The chain has TRBV6-2 or TRBV6-3 and TRBJ1-1, with 10 bases lining up with TRBD1. V gave up 6 bases and J gave up 13 bases; unmatched junction bases: 17. CDR1 MNHEY and CDR2 SVGEGT come from the germline V gene. The CDR3 covers 15 residues. CDR3 loop: CASSTPGQGSYWGFF. DNA for the CDR3: TGTGCCAGCAGCACTCCGGGACAGGGGAGTTACTGGGGTTTCTTT.

The CDR3 DNA reads TGTGCCAGCAGGTACAGGGGAGGAACCGGGGAGCTGTTTTTT. This sequence encodes CASRYRGGTGELFF. The chain is built from TRBV3-1 (or the pseudogene TRBV3-2) and TRBJ2-2, with TRBD1 as a possible D gene (7 bases). The CDR3 spans 14 residues. Trimming took off 6 bases at V and 5 bases at J, with 13 bases between the two ends. CDR1 LGHDT and CDR2 YNNKEL come from the germline V gene (reference sequence).

The V gene is TRBV6-6, the J gene TRBJ1-2; TRBD1 matches 8 bases. In germline, CDR1 is MNHNY, CDR2 SVGAGI (reference sequence). This CDR3 spans 15 amino acids. V was pared by 3 bases and J by 4 bases, with 7 bases of the junction left unmatched. CDR3 DNA: TGTGCCAGCAGTTATGACAGGGGTCTGAGCTATGGCTACACCTTC. Translation gives CASSYDRGLSYGYTF.

The J gene is TRBJ1-2, the V gene TRBV2; 8 nucleotides line up with TRBD1. Germline values: CDR1 SNHLY, CDR2 FYNNEI. J gave up 13 bases and V 8 bases, and 18 bases lay outside the gene matches. This CDR3 is built from 14 residues. The CDR3 nucleotides are TGTGCCAGCTTGGCAAGGACAGGGTTGTTAATTAGCACCTTC. Its protein product is CASLARTGLLISTF.

This clone appeared once. The rearrangement links TRBV25-1 to TRBJ1-1, with D hard to call. There are 11 residues in the CDR3. The V gene lost 6 bases and the J gene lost 2 bases, with 4 bases spanning the gap. Per germline, CDR1 MGHDK and CDR2 SYGVNS. In nucleotides, the CDR3 is TGTGCCAGCAGCACTAACACTGAAGCTTTCTTT. Protein: CASSTNTEAFF. Full variable domain (outside the CDR3, taken from reference TRBV25-1 and TRBJ1-1): EADIYQTPRYLVIGTGKKITLECSQTMGHDKMYWYQQDPGMELHLIHYSYGVNSTEKGDLSSESTVSRIRTEHFPLTLESARPSHTSQYLCASSTNTEAFFGQGTRLTVV.

The chain combines TRBV29-1 with TRBJ2-7, with TRBD1 as a possible D gene (6 bases). V lost 5 bases, J lost 4 bases, and 12 bases lay in between. The CDR3 is 12 amino acids. The V gene's germline CDR1 is SQVTM and CDR2 ANQGSEA. The CDR3 bases are TGCAGCGTTTCCGGGACAAATTACGAGCAGTACTTC. Its protein product is CSVSGTNYEQYF.

The J gene is TRBJ1-1, the V gene TRBV5-6; D gene ambiguous. The CDR3 sequence is 14 residues long. Trimming removed 2 bases at V and 4 bases at J, with 12 bases between. CDR1 and CDR2 (germline): SGHDT, YYEEEE. The CDR3 bases are TGTGCCAGCAGCTTAACCCTGGGAGGCACTGAAGCTTTCTTT. Residues: CASSLTLGGTEAFF.

The chain carries TRBV4-1 and TRBJ1-6; 9 nucleotides align to TRBD1. CDR3 length: 16 amino acids. The germline V gene encodes CDR1 MGHRA and CDR2 YSYEKL. V dropped 1 base and J dropped 8; count of bases not matched to a gene: 6. The CDR3 region is CASSQGLQGAYSPLHF. CDR3 DNA: TGCGCCAGCAGCCAAGGCTTACAGGGGGCTTATTCACCCCTCCACTTT.

The V call is TRBV5-1, the J call TRBJ2-3, with D uncertain. Germline values: CDR1 SGHRS, CDR2 YFSETQ. There are 15 residues in the CDR3. Trimming left V 6 bases short and J 4 bases short, with 18 bases between. The CDR3 region is CASMPQRRIADTQYF. The CDR3, as DNA: TGCGCCAGCATGCCCCAGCGACGGATAGCAGATACGCAGTATTTT.

The count of this clone is one. The rearrangement uses TRBV7-3 and TRBJ1-1, with TRBD1 matching 8 bases. The CDR3 has 14 residues. Looked up from germline, CDR1 is SGHTA and CDR2 is FQGTGA. The V gene end was trimmed by 4 bases and the J gene end by 0 bases; junction bases not matched to a gene: 1. The CDR3 loop is CASSSGQVNTEAFF. The CDR3 DNA sequence: TGTGCCAGCAGCTCGGGACAGGTGAACACTGAAGCTTTCTTT.

The rearrangement uses TRBV7-3 and TRBJ2-1, with TRBD2 matching 10 bases. The CDR3 covers 15 residues. CDR1 is SGHTA, CDR2 FQGTGA, per germline. J lost 7 bases, V lost 5 bases, and 8 bases had no gene match. CDR3 sequence: CASSQTSGVWNEQFF. The CDR3 bases are TGTGCCAGCAGCCAAACTAGCGGGGTATGGAATGAGCAGTTCTTC.

V is TRBV27 and J is TRBJ1-5; TRBD1 agrees at 11 bases. Germline V gene lookup returns CDR1 MNHEY and CDR2 SMNVEV (reference sequence). The CDR3 is 14 residues long. V was clipped by 10 bases and J by 6 bases; unmatched bases: 8. CDR3 coding DNA: TGTGCCAAAGTGGGACAGGGGGTTAGTCAGCCCCAGCATTTT. It codes for CAKVGQGVSQPQHF.